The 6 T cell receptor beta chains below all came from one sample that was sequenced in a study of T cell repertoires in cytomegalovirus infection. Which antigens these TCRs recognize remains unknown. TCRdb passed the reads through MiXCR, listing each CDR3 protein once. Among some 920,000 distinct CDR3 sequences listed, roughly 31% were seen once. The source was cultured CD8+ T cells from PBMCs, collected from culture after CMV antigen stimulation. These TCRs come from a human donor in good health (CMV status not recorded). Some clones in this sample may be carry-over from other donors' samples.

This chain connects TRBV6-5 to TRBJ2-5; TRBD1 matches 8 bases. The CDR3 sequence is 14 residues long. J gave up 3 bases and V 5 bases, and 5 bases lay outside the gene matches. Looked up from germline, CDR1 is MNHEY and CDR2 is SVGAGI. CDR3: CASSPWTGKETQYF. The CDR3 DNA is TGTGCCAGCAGTCCCTGGACAGGGAAAGAGACCCAGTACTTC.

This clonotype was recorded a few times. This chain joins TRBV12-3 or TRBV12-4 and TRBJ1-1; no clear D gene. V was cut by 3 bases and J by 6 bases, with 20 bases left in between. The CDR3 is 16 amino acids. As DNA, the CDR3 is TGTGCCAGCAGTTTCCGGGCGGGTGCGAAGACGGCTGAAGCTTTCTTT. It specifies CASSFRAGAKTAEAFF.

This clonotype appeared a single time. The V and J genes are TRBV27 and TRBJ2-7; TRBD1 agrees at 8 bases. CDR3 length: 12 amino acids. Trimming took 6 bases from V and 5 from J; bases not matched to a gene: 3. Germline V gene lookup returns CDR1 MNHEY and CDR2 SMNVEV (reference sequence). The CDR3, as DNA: TGTGCCAGCAGGGGACAGGTCCACGAGCAGTACTTC. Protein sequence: CASRGQVHEQYF.

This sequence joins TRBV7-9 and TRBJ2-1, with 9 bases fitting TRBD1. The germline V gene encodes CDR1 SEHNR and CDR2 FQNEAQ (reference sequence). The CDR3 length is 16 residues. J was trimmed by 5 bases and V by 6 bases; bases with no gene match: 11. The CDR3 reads CASSLMGQGSDNEQFF. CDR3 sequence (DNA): TGTGCCAGCAGTCTTATGGGACAGGGAAGCGACAATGAGCAGTTCTTC. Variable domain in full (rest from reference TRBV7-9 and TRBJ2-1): DTGVSQNPRHKITKRGQNVTFRCDPISEHNRLYWYRQTLGQGPEFLTYFQNEAQLEKSRLLSDRFSAERPKGSFSTLEIQRTEQGDSAMYLCASSLMGQGSDNEQFFGPGTRLTVL.

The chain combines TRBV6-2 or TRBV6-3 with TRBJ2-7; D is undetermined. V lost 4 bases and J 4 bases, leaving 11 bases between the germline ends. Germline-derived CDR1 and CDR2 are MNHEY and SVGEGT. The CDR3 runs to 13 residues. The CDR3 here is CASSFRTAYEQYV. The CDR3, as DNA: TGTGCCAGCAGTTTTAGAACAGCATACGAGCAGTACGTC.

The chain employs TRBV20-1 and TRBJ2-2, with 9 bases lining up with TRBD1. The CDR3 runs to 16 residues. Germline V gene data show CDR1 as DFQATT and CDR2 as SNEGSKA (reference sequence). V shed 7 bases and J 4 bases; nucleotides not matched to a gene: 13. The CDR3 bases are TGCAGTGACCCTCCAGGGACAGGGTGCGGCACCGGGGAGCTGTTTTTT. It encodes CSDPPGTGCGTGELFF.